The 14 T cell receptor beta chains given below trace back to one sample, sequenced in a study of shared clonotypes between healthy human individuals. The repertoire was sequenced with immunoSEQ multiplex PCR; TCRdb's copy has only in-frame clones and lacks some. The sample shows approximately 2,000,000 clones, 80% to 95% of them seen only once. Sample: naive CD4+ T cells from PBMCs. Subset given: CD45RA+ positively selected. All receptors come from a man aged 18 to 30 in good health. Some clones in this sample may be carry-over from other donors' samples.

V gene TRBV7-9 combines with J gene TRBJ2-7; D assignment may be TRBD1 or TRBD2 (7 bases each). The V end lost 5 bases, the J end lost 3 bases, and 17 bases lay between the germline ends. The CDR3 is 15 residues long. The germline V gene has CDR1 SEHNR and CDR2 FQNEAQ (reference sequence). Here the CDR3 reads CASSRSGGAFYEQYF. CDR3 sequence (DNA): TGTGCCAGCAGCCGATCAGGGGGGGCGTTCTACGAGCAGTACTTC.

V gene TRBV15 combines with J gene TRBJ2-4, with D perhaps given as TRBD1 or TRBD2 (5 bases each). CDR1 is LNHNV, CDR2 YYDKDF, per germline (reference sequence). The V end was cut by 0 bases, the J end by 11 bases, with 11 bases between. The CDR3 runs 13 residues. The CDR3 DNA sequence: TGTGCCACCAGCAGAGATCCCGGGACGGTTCAGTACTTC. The encoded protein is CATSRDPGTVQYF.

The chain uses TRBV29-1 and TRBJ2-7; weak D call: TRBD2 (5 bases). Looked up from germline, CDR1 is SQVTM and CDR2 is ANQGSEA. The germline V and J ends were trimmed by 7 bases and 1 base, with 14 bases remaining between them. This CDR3 has 13 amino acids. The CDR3 nucleotides read TGCAGCGGAGGCGGACTTTATTCCTACGAGCAGTACTTC. Translation gives CSGGGLYSYEQYF.

A note on this clone: At the DNA level, this CDR3 is encoded by other sequences in the same sample as well. V and J are TRBV5-1 and TRBJ2-6; 12 bases line up with TRBD2. The V gene end was trimmed by 7 bases and the J gene end by 2 bases; junction bases not matched to a gene: 4. Germline V gives CDR1 SGHRS, CDR2 YFSETQ. The length of the CDR3 is 16 residues. CDR3 region: CASSLAGGTGANVLTF. The CDR3 region has the DNA TGCGCCAGCTCGCTAGCGGGAGGGACTGGGGCCAACGTCCTGACTTTC.

A remark on this clone: This same CDR3 is encoded by further DNA sequences in the sample. The chain recombines TRBV30 with TRBJ2-7; 12 positions match TRBD2. Germline trimming cut 1 base from V and 5 bases from J; bases unmatched to any gene: 3. The CDR3 is 14 residues long. The germline gives CDR1 GTSNPN, CDR2 SVGIG (reference sequence). The CDR3 DNA reads TGTGCCTGGAGTGGGCTAGCGGGAGGGCACGAGCAGTACTTC. Translated: CAWSGLAGGHEQYF.

The chain carries TRBV29-1 and TRBJ1-6, with TRBD1 matching over 7 bases. The CDR3 contains 12 residues. V shed 7 bases, J shed 7 bases, and the junction held 4 bases outside the gene matches. Germline V gene sequence: CDR1 SQVTM, CDR2 ANQGSEA. CDR3 DNA sequence: TGCAGCGCCGGGACAGAAAATTCACCCCTCCACTTT. Translating gives CSAGTENSPLHF.

The chain uses TRBV25-1 and TRBJ2-7, with 11 bases aligning to TRBD1. The J segment lost 2 bases and the V segment lost 5 bases, leaving 8 bases of the junction unmatched. Germline V gene sequence: CDR1 MGHDK, CDR2 SYGVNS. This CDR3 region has 16 residues. The CDR3 bases are TGTGCCAGCAGTAATACCGGGACAGGGGGTCCCTACGAGCAGTACTTC. Amino acids: CASSNTGTGGPYEQYF.

This clone was recorded only once. V is TRBV10-3 and J is TRBJ2-7; D might be TRBD1 or TRBD2, each matching 5 bases. V was shortened by 10 bases and J by 0 bases, with 16 bases between the two germline ends. CDR1 is ENHRY, CDR2 SYGVKD, per germline. CDR3 length: 14 residues. CDR3 sequence: CATQGPPSSYEQYF. As DNA, the CDR3 is TGTGCCACCCAGGGACCGCCGAGCTCCTACGAGCAGTACTTC.

The V call is TRBV28, the J call TRBJ2-1, with 7 bases identical to TRBD1. The germline V gene has CDR1 MDHEN and CDR2 SYDVKM. The CDR3 is 16 amino acids. J lost 7 bases, V lost 1 base, and 10 bases had no gene match. CDR3 sequence: CASSLSNRGDMNEQFF. Here the CDR3 DNA reads TGTGCCAGCAGTTTATCAAACAGGGGTGATATGAATGAGCAGTTCTTC.

This chain connects TRBV5-1 to TRBJ2-3, with D perhaps given as TRBD1 or TRBD2 (5 bases each). CDR3 length: 15 residues. V was trimmed by 3 bases and J by 3 bases, leaving 14 bases between them. Germline CDR1 reads SGHRS; CDR2 reads YFSETQ. CDR3 in DNA: TGCGCCAGCAGCTCAGGGCTGGGGGATACAGATACGCAGTATTTT. It encodes CASSSGLGDTDTQYF.

This clone was counted a single time. The chain uses TRBV28 and TRBJ2-7; weak D call: TRBD2 (6 bases). Trimming removed 10 bases from V and 5 bases from J, with 21 bases in between. The CDR3 runs to 14 residues. Germline loops: CDR1 MDHEN, CDR2 SYDVKM. Written as DNA, the CDR3 is TGTGCCACAACTGGAGGGGTGGGTCGCCACGAGCAGTACTTC. Protein sequence: CATTGGVGRHEQYF.

This chain connects TRBV6-1 to TRBJ2-7; TRBD1 aligns across 8 bases. CDR3 size: 12 residues. The V segment lost 10 bases and the J segment 2 bases; nucleotides outside the gene matches: 4. From germline, CDR1 is MNHNS and CDR2 SASEGT. The CDR3 nucleotides read TGTGCCACCAGGGACAGGCCCTACGAGCAGTACTTC. Protein product: CATRDRPYEQYF.

The chain employs TRBV27 and TRBJ1-2; D is perhaps TRBD1 (6 bases). CDR1 MNHEY and CDR2 SMNVEV come from the germline V gene (reference sequence). The CDR3 extends over 14 amino acids. V lost 5 bases to trimming and J lost 6 bases, with 16 bases between them. The CDR3 loop is CASSRDNPTDGYTF. The CDR3 DNA is TGTGCCAGCAGTCGGGACAATCCAACAGATGGCTACACCTTC.

Only one count was recorded for this clone. This chain connects TRBV6-5 to TRBJ2-3, with 7 bases identical to TRBD1. J lost 9 bases, V lost 5 bases, and 8 bases had no gene match. Germline V CDR1 and CDR2: MNHEY, SVGAGI. The CDR3 is 13 residues long. CDR3 loop: CASSSLTGYTQYF. The CDR3 coding sequence is TGTGCCAGCAGTAGCCTGACAGGGTACACGCAGTATTTT.